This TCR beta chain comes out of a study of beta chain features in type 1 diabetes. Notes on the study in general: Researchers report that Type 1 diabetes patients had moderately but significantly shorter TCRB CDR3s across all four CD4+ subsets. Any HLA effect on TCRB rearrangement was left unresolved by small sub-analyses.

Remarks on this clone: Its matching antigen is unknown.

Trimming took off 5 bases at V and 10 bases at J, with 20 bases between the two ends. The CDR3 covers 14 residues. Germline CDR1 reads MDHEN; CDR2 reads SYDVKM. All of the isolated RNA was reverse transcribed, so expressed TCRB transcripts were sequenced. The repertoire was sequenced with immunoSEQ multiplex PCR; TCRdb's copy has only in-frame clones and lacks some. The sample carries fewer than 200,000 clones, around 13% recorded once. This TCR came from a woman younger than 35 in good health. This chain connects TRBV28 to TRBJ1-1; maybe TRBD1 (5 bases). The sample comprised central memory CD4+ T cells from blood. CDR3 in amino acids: CASSRRGGTMTAFF. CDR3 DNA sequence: TGTGCCAGCAGTAGGCGGGGCGGAACAATGACAGCTTTCTTT.